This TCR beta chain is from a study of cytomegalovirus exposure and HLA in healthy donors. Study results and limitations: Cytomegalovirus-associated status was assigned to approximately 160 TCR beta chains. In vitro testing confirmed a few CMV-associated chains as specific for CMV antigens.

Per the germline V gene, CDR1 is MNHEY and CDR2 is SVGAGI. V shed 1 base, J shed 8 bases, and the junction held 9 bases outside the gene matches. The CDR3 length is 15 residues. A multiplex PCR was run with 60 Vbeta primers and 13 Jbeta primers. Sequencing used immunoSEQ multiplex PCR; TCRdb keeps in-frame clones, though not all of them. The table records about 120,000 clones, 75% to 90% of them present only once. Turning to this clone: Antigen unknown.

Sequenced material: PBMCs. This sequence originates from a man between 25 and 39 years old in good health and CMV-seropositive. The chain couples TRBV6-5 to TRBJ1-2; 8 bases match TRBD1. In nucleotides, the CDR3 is TGTGCCAGCAGTTACTTGGACAGGGCAGGAGAAGGCTACACCTTC. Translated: CASSYLDRAGEGYTF.